The next 18 T cell receptor beta chains were all read from a single sample in a study of T cells expressing NK-cell markers. TCRdb reprocessed the 5' RACE reads and keeps a single row for each CDR3 protein, giving no DNA. The table lists about 540,000 distinct CDR3 sequences, with 3% to 4.5% in the top ten. The sample comprised blood T cells: a sorted CD56 or NKG2C T cell subset, CD4+ or CD8+ T cells, or bulk PBMC T cells (not recorded which). The receptors come from a man younger than 35 in good health.

This sequence joins TRBV29-1 and TRBJ1-1; TCRdb returns TRBD1, unconfirmable since there is no DNA. CDR1 and CDR2 from the germline V gene are SQVTM and ANQGSEA. There are 12 residues in the CDR3. The CDR3 loop reads CSVERPGQEAFF.

The gene calls are TRBV4-3 and TRBJ2-3. Germline CDR1 and CDR2: LGHNA and YSLEER. CDR3 length: 16 residues. The CDR3 region is CASSQESRASGDTQYF.

This chain uses TRBV27 with TRBJ2-1; TCRdb's D call of TRBD2 is untestable without DNA. Germline CDR1 and CDR2: MNHEY and SMNVEV (reference sequence). CDR3 length: 15 residues. The CDR3 region is CASSLLAGPQGEQFF.

The chain combines TRBV2 with TRBJ1-5. There are 15 residues in the CDR3. Germline V CDR1 and CDR2: SNHLY, FYNNEI. The CDR3 sequence: CASRKGDHSNQPQHF. The whole variable domain, remainder taken from reference TRBV2 and TRBJ1-5, is EPEVTQTPSHQVTQMGQEVILRCVPISNHLYFYWYRQILGQKVEFLVSFYNNEISEKSEIFDDQFSVERPDGSNFTLKIRSTKLEDSAMYFCASRKGDHSNQPQHFGDGTRLSIL.

The chain uses TRBV12-3 or TRBV12-4 and TRBJ2-7; TCRdb indicates TRBD1, and absent DNA this call remains unverified. The CDR3 has 13 residues. The CDR3 here is CAIMGQGSGEQYF.

V gene TRBV21-1 combines with J gene TRBJ2-2; TCRdb gives TRBD1 as the D gene, but with no DNA this cannot be confirmed. TRBV21-1 is termed a pseudogene. The CDR3 runs 18 residues. This CDR3 is CASSTESGQGRGTGELFF.

The chain has TRBV2 and TRBJ2-3; the TCRdb D gene call, TRBD2, has no DNA to confirm it. This CDR3 has 15 residues. In germline, CDR1 is SNHLY, CDR2 FYNNEI. CDR3 sequence: CASSGWASDTDTQYF.

J is TRBJ2-5 and V is TRBV5-1; TCRdb outputs TRBD1, but without DNA this stays unchecked. The germline V gene has CDR1 SGHRS and CDR2 YFSETQ. The CDR3 sequence is 16 residues long. The chain's CDR3 is CASSLEGPGAVETQYF.

The chain carries TRBV3-1 and TRBJ2-3; checking the TCRdb D call of TRBD1 is not possible without DNA. The CDR3 consists of 13 residues. The V gene's germline CDR1 is LGHDT and CDR2 YNNKEL (reference sequence). CDR3 region: CASSQDEEAPRYF.

V is TRBV9 and J is TRBJ2-7; TCRdb outputs TRBD2, but without DNA this stays unchecked. This CDR3 has 16 amino acids. Germline CDR1 is SGDLS and CDR2 is YYNGEE. CDR3 in amino acids: CASSVGPRLAGDEQYF.

The chain combines TRBV7-2 with TRBJ2-2; TCRdb calls TRBD2, which cannot be checked without DNA. This CDR3 contains 14 residues. Looked up from germline, CDR1 is SGHTA and CDR2 is FQGNSA. The CDR3 sequence is CASSSSEGTGELFF.

The V gene is TRBV20-1, the J gene TRBJ1-4; TCRdb proposes TRBD1, but this gene call is untestable without DNA. Per the germline V gene, CDR1 is DFQATT and CDR2 is SNEGSKA (reference sequence). The CDR3 totals 16 residues. The CDR3 loop is CSAREGTVATNEKLFF.

The chain carries TRBV10-3 and TRBJ1-5. Germline V lookup: CDR1 ENHRY, CDR2 SYGVKD. The CDR3 covers 16 residues. The CDR3 sequence: CAITLGPLGSNQPQHF.

J is TRBJ2-2 and V is TRBV25-1; as DNA is missing, the TRBD1 call by TCRdb cannot be tested. This CDR3 has 16 residues. Germline CDR1 reads MGHDK; CDR2 reads SYGVNS. This CDR3 is CASSEFEGGNTGELFF.

The rearrangement uses TRBV27 and TRBJ2-5; TCRdb designates TRBD2, a call that cannot be tested without DNA. Germline V CDR1 and CDR2: MNHEY, SMNVEV (reference sequence). CDR3 length equals 16 residues. The chain's CDR3 is CASSSTITSRGETQYF.

The chain couples TRBV7-2 to TRBJ2-5; the D gene TCRdb calls, TRBD2, cannot be checked with no DNA. The CDR3 extends over 16 amino acids. From germline, CDR1 is SGHTA and CDR2 FQGNSA. The CDR3 protein is CASSSSVGNWGETQYF. Together with reference TRBV7-2 and TRBJ2-5, the CDR3 gives the full variable domain: GAGVSQSPSNKVTEKGKDVELRCDPISGHTALYWYRQSLGQGLEFLIYFQGNSAPDKSGLPSDRFSAERTGGSVSTLTIQRTQQEDSAVYLCASSSSVGNWGETQYFGPGTRLLVL.

The chain is built from TRBV12-3 or TRBV12-4 and TRBJ2-1; TCRdb calls TRBD1, which cannot be checked without DNA. The CDR3 spans 12 residues. CDR3 sequence reads: CASSLGPARGFF.

The chain combines TRBV29-1 with TRBJ2-6. CDR1 is SQVTM, CDR2 ANQGSEA, per germline. This CDR3 has 13 amino acids. This CDR3 is CSVEMRGANVLTF.